This T cell receptor beta chain was sequenced during a study of T cell clonality in common variable immunodeficiency. The study, taken as a whole, reports: Compared with controls, CVID subjects had fewer shared TCRbeta clones. Repertoire-complication correlations in CVID were limited by patient heterogeneity. In common variable immunodeficiency, TCR beta chains reportedly carried fewer deletions and N-nucleotide insertions.

At least ten counts were recorded for this clone. Its antigen remains unknown. The CDR3 end falls 3 residues outside the read, so it is completed with the germline J gene. Trimming removed 6 bases from V and 7 bases from J, with 12 bases in between. The CDR3 spans 13 residues. Germline-derived CDR1 and CDR2 are SGHNT and YENEEA. Control and CVID samples contributed equal amounts of genomic DNA. TCRdb keeps only in-frame clones here, not all; method: immunoSEQ multiplex PCR. The table lists roughly 58,000 clones, no singletons, with 0.65% to 1% in the top ten. The sequencing sample was made of peripheral blood mononuclear cells. The source of this sequence is a person aged 18 to 70 in good health. V usage is TRBV11-3 and J usage is TRBJ2-2; possibly TRBD1 for D (7 bases). The chain's CDR3 is CASRAGQNGELFF. CDR3 bases read: TGTGCCAGCAGGGCGGGACAGAACGGGGAG.